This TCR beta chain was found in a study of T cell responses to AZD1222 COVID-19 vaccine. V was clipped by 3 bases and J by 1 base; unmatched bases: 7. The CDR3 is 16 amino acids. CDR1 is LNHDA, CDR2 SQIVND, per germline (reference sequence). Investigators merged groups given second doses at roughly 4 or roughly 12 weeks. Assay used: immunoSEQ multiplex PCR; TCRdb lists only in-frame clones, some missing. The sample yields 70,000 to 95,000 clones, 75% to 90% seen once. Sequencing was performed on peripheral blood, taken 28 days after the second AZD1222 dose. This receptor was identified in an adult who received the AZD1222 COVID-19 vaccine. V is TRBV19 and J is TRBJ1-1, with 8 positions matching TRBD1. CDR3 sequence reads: CASSMSSRGQNTEAFF. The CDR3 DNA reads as TGTGCCAGTAGTATGTCGTCCAGGGGGCAGAACACTGAAGCTTTCTTT.